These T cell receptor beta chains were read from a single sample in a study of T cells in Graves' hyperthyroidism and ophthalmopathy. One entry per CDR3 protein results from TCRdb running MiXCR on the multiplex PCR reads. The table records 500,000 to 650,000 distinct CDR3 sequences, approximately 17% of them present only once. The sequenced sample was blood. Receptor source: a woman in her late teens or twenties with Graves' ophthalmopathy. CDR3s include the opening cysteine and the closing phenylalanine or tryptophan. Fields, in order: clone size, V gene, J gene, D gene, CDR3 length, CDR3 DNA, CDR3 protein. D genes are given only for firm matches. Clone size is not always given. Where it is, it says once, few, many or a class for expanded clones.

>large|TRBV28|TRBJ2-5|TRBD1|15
TGTGCCAGCAGTTTGGAACAGGGGGCGGGGGAGACCCAGTACTTC
CASSLEQGAGETQYF
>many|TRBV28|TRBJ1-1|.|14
TGTGCCAGCAGTACGGGACACCCGGCCCCGGGAGCTTTCTTT
CASSTGHPAPGAFF
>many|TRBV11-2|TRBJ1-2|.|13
TGTGCCAGCAGGCCCATCGGGGGGTTCGGCTACACCTTC
CASRPIGGFGYTF
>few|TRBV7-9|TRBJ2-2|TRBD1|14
TGTGCCAGCAGCTCAGACAGGGCTGGGACCGAGCTGTTTTTT
CASSSDRAGTELFF
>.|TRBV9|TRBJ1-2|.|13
TGTGCCAGCAGAAACCTGGGCGACTATGGCTACACCTTC
CASRNLGDYGYTF
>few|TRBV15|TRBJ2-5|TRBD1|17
TGTGCCACCAGCAGAGGGGGACAGGGGTTTGGTGGAGAGACCCAGTACTTC
CATSRGGQGFGGETQYF
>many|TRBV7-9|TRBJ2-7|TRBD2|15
TGTGCCAGCAGCGCCTCACTAGCGGGAGCCCTCGAGCAGTACTTC
CASSASLAGALEQYF
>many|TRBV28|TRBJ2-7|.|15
TGTGCCAGCCTTAACCGGGACTTTCTCTCCTACGAGCAGTACTTC
CASLNRDFLSYEQYF
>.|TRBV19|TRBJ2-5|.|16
TGTGCCAGTAGTTCCAATAGCCGGGAGCACGCAGAGACCCAGTACTTC
CASSSNSREHAETQYF
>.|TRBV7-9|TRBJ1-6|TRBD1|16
TGTGCCAGCAGCATGATCCGACAGGGGTATAATTCACCCCTCCACTTT
CASSMIRQGYNSPLHF
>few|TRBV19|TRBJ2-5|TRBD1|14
TGTGCCAGTAGCCACCGGGACAGACAAGAGACCCAGTACTTC
CASSHRDRQETQYF
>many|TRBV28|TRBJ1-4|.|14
TGTGCCAGCAGTCCCCCGGGGGTTAATGAAAAACTGTTTTTT
CASSPPGVNEKLFF
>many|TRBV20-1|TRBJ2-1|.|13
TGCAGTGCTAGAGAGGCCCCCGAAGATGAGCAGTTCTTC
CSAREAPEDEQFF
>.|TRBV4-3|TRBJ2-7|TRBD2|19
TGCGCCAGCAGCCTGAGCCCTGCCCTTTCCGGGACTAGCTCCTACGAGCAGTACTTC
CASSLSPALSGTSSYEQYF
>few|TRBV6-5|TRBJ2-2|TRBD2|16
TGTGCCAGCAGTTACTCAAGCGGGGGGCACACCGGGGAGCTGTTTTTT
CASSYSSGGHTGELFF
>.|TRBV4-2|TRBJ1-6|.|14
TGTGCCAGCAGCCCCCCAGGGAGGGTGTCACCCCTCCACTTT
CASSPPGRVSPLHF
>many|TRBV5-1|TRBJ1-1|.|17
TGCGCCAGCAGCTTGGGTCCAAGACCCCCTGTGAACACTGAAGCTTTCTTT
CASSLGPRPPVNTEAFF
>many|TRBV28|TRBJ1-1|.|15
TGTGCCAGCAGTTTTTTGGGCTATCGGGGGACTGAAGCTTTCTTT
CASSFLGYRGTEAFF
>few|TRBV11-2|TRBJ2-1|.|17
TGTGCCAGCAGCTTATCGGGGTTGCGGGACTCTTACAATGAGCAGTTCTTC
CASSLSGLRDSYNEQFF
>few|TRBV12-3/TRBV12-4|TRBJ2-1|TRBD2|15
TGTGCCAGCAGTTTAGAAAGCGGGGGGTTCAATGAGCAGTTCTTC
CASSLESGGFNEQFF
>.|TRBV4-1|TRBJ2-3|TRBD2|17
TGCGCCAGCAGCCAAGCCGGGACTAGCCTCGGTCCAGATACGCAGTATTTT
CASSQAGTSLGPDTQYF
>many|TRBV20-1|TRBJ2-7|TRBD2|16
TGCAGTGCTAGGGGACTAGCGAGAAGGAGCTCCTACGAGCAGTACTTC
CSARGLARRSSYEQYF
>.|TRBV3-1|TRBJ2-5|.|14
TGTGCCAGCAGCCAAGTTATCGGGCAAGAGACCCAGTACTTC
CASSQVIGQETQYF
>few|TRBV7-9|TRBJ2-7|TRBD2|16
TGTGCCAGCAGCTTCTTCCTCAGCGGGAGTAAACACGAGCAGTACTTC
CASSFFLSGSKHEQYF
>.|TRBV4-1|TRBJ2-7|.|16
TGCGCCAGCAGCCAAGTCGACCTTATAAGGTTCCATGAGCAGTACTTC
CASSQVDLIRFHEQYF
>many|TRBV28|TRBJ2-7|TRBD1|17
TGTGCCAGCAGTCCCCCCCCGGGGACAGGGGTGATAAACGAGCAGTACTTC
CASSPPPGTGVINEQYF
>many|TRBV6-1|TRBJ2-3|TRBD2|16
TGTGCCAGCAGTGAAGCTGTTGCGGGAGGAACAGATACGCAGTATTTT
CASSEAVAGGTDTQYF
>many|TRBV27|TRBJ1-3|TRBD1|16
TGTGCCAGCAGCCCCCGATTAGGGGGCGAGGGAAACACCATATATTTT
CASSPRLGGEGNTIYF
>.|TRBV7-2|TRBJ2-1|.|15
TGTGCCAGCAGCTTAATAGGGGAGGGGGAGAATGAGCAGTTCTTC
CASSLIGEGENEQFF
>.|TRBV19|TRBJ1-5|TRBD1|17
TGTGCCAGTAGTATTAGAACAGGGGGCTTGAGCAATCAGCCCCAGCATTTT
CASSIRTGGLSNQPQHF
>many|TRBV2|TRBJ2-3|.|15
TGTGCCAGCAGTGAAAACAGGGTTTTCACAGATACGCAGTATTTT
CASSENRVFTDTQYF
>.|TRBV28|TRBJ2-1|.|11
TGTGCCAGCAGTTTACCAGGGGAGCAGTTCTTC
CASSLPGEQFF
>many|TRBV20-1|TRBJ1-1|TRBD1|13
TGCAGTGCAAAACAGGGGGCGACCACTGAAGCTTTCTTT
CSAKQGATTEAFF
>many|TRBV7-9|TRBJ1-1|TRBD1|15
TGTGCCAGCAGCTCTCTGGGACAGCCGAACACTGAAGCTTTCTTT
CASSSLGQPNTEAFF
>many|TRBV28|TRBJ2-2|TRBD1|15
TGTGCCAGCAGTTTTGTCGACAGGGGCATCGGGGAGCTGTTTTTT
CASSFVDRGIGELFF
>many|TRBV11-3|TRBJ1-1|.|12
TGTGCCAGCACCGCACACAGGGATGAAGCTTTCTTT
CASTAHRDEAFF
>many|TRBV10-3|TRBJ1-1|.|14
TGTGCCATCAGCGAGGGGGGGGATTACACTGAAGCTTTCTTT
CAISEGGDYTEAFF
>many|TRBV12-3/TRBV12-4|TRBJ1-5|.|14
TGTGCCAGCAGTTCCCGTTATAGCAATCAGCCCCAGCATTTT
CASSSRYSNQPQHF
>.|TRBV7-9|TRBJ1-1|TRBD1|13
TGTGCCAGCAGCTTAGGGACAGGTTCTGAAGCTTTCTTT
CASSLGTGSEAFF
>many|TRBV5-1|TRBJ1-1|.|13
TGCGCCAGCAGTTCGGACTGGAACACTGAAGCTTTCTTT
CASSSDWNTEAFF
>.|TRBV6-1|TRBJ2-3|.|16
TGTGCCAGCAGTCAATCGAGCGGGTCTAGCACAGATACGCAGTATTTT
CASSQSSGSSTDTQYF
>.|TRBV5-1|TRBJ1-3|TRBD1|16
TGCGCCAGCAGCATACAGCTGACAGGGACCGGAAACACCATATATTTT
CASSIQLTGTGNTIYF
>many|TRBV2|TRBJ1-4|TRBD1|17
TGTGCCAGCAGGGACGTTCGGTCGACAGGGCTAGGGGAAAAACTGTTTTTT
CASRDVRSTGLGEKLFF
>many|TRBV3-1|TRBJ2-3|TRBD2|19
TGTGCCAGCAGCCAAGATAGACTCTTAAGCGGGAGCGAAGTAGATACGCAGTATTTT
CASSQDRLLSGSEVDTQYF
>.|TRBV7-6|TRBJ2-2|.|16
TGTGCCAGCAGCTTAGGTACTAGTCGGAACACCGGGGAGCTGTTTTTT
CASSLGTSRNTGELFF
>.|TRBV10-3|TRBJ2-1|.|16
TGTGCCATCAGTCCCGCGGACAGAGCCTCCTACAATGAGCAGTTCTTC
CAISPADRASYNEQFF
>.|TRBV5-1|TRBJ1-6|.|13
TGCGCCAGCAGCTTGGGAACCAATTCACCCCTCCACTTT
CASSLGTNSPLHF
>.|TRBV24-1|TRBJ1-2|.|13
TGTGCCACCAGTGATCGGGACAACTATGGCCACACCTTC
CATSDRDNYGHTF
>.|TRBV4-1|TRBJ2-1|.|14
TGCGCCAGCAGCCAATTCGACGCCTACAATGAGCAGTTCTTC
CASSQFDAYNEQFF